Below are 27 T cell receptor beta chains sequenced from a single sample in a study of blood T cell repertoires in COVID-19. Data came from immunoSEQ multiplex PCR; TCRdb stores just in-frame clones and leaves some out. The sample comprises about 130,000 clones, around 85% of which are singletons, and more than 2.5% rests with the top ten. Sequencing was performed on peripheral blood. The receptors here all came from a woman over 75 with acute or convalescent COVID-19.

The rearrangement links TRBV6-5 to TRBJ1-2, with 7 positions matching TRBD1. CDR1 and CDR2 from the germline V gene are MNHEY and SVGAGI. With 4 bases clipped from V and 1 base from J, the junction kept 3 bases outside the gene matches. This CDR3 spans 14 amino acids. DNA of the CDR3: TGTGCCAGCAGTTCGACAGGGTTTAACTATGGCTACACCTTC. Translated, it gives CASSSTGFNYGYTF.

The CDR3 protein is CASSQEGRGESADTQYF. The DNA for the CDR3 is TGCGCCAGCAGCCAAGAGGGGCGGGGGGAATCCGCAGATACGCAGTATTTT. The chain is built from TRBV4-3 and TRBJ2-3, with TRBD2 matching over 8 bases. Germline V lookup: CDR1 LGHNA, CDR2 YSLEER. The junction had 9 bases not matched to a gene; V was cut back by 0 bases and J by 4 bases. CDR3 size: 17 residues.

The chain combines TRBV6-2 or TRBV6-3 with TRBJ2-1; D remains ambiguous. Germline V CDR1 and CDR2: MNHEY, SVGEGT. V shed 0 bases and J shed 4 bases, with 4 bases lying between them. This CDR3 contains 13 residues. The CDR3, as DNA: TGTGCCAGCAGTTACTCGGAGTACAATGAGCAGTTCTTC. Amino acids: CASSYSEYNEQFF.

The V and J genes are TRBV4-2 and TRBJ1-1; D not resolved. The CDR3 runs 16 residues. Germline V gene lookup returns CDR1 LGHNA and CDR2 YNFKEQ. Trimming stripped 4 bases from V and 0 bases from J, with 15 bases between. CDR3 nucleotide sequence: TGTGCCAGCAGCCTCTCCGGCGGTACCATGAACACTGAAGCTTTCTTT. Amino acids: CASSLSGGTMNTEAFF.

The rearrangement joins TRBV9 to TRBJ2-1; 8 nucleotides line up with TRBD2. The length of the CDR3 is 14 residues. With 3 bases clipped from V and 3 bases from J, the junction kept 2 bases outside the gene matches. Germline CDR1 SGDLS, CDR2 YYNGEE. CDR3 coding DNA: TGTGCCAGCAGCGCCGGGACTAGCTACAATGAGCAGTTCTTC. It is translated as CASSAGTSYNEQFF.

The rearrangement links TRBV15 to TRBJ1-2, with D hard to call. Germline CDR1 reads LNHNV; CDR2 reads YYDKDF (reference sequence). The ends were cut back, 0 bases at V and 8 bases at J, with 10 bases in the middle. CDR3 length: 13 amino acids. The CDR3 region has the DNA TGTGCCACCAGCAGAGATCGTCGGAGAGGCTACACCTTC. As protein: CATSRDRRRGYTF.

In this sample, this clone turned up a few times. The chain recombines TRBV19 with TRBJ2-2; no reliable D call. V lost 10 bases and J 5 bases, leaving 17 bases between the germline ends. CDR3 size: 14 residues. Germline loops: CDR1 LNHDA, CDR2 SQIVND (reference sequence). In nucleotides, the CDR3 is TGTGCCACCTCGCCGGCCCCGAGGACCGGGGAGCTGTTTTTT. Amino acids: CATSPAPRTGELFF.

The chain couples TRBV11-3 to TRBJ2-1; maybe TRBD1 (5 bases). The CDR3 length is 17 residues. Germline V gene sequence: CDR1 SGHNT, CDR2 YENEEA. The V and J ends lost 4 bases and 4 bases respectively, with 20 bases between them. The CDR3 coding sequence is TGTGCCAGCAGCTCCCCTTTACCCTCTACAGGTTACAATGAGCAGTTCTTC. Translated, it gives CASSSPLPSTGYNEQFF.

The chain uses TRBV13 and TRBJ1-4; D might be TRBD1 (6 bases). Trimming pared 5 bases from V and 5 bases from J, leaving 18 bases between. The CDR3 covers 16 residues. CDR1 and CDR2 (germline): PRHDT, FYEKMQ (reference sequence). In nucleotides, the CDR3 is TGTGCCAGCAGCCCCTTGGTGGGAGGGGGAAATGAAAAACTGTTTTTT. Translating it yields CASSPLVGGGNEKLFF.

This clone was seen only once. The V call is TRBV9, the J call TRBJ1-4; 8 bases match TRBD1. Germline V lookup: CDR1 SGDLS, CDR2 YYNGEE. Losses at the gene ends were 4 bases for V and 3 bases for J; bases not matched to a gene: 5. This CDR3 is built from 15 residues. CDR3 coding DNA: TGTGCCAGCAGCCTACAGACAGGGGCTAATGAAAAACTGTTTTTT. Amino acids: CASSLQTGANEKLFF.

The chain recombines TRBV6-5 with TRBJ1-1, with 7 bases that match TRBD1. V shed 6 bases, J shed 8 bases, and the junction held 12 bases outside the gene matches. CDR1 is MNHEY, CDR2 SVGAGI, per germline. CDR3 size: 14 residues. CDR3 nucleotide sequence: TGTGCCAGCAGCCTAGACAGGGAAGGGAACGAAGCTTTCTTT. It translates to CASSLDREGNEAFF.

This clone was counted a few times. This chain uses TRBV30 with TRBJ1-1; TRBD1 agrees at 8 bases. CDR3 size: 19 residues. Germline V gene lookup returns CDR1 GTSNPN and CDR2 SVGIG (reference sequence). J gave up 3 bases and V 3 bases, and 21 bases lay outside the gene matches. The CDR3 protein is CAWRHRPGQERVRDTEAFF. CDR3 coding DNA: TGTGCCTGGAGGCACCGCCCGGGACAGGAGAGGGTACGGGACACTGAAGCTTTCTTT.

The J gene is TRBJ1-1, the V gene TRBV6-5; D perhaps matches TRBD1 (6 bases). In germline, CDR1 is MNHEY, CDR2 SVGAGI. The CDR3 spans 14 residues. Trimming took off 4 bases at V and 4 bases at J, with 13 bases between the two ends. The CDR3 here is CASSLWDTGTEAFF. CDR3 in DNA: TGTGCCAGCAGTTTATGGGACACCGGCACTGAAGCTTTCTTT.

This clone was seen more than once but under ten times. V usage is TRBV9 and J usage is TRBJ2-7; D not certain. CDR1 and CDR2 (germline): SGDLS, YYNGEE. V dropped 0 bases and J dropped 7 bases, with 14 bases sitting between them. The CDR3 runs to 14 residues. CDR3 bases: TGTGCCAGCAGCGTAGAGCTACTACTCGGGGAGCAGTACTTC. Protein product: CASSVELLLGEQYF.

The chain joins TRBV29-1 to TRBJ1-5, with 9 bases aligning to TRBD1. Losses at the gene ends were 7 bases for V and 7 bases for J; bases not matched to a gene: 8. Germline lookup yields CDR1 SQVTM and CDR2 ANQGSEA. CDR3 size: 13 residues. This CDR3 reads CSAGTGSGQPQHF. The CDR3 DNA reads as TGCAGCGCCGGGACAGGGTCGGGGCAGCCCCAGCATTTT.

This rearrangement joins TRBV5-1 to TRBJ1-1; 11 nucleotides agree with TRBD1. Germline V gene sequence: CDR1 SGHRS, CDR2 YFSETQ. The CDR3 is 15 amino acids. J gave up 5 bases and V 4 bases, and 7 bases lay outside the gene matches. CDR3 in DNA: TGCGCCAGCAGCCCCGGACAGGGGGCGGTTACTGAAGCTTTCTTT. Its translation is CASSPGQGAVTEAFF.

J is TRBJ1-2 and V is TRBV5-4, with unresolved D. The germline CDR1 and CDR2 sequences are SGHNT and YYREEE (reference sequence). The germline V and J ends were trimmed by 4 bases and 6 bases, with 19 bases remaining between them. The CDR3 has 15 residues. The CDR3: CASSPDSDARNGYTF. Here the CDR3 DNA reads TGTGCCAGCAGCCCGGACTCTGACGCACGGAATGGCTACACCTTC.

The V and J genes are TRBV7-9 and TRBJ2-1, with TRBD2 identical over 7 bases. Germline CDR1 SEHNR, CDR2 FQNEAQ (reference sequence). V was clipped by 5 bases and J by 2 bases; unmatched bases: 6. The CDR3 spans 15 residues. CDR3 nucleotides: TGTGCCAGCAGCCCCGGGGGGACCACCTACAATGAGCAGTTCTTC. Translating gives CASSPGGTTYNEQFF.

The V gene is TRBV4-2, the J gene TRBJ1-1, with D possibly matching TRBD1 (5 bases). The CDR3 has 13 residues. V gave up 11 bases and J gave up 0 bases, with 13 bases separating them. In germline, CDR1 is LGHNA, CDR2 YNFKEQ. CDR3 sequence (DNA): TGTGCCGTCAAGGGGTTCATGAACACTGAAGCTTTCTTT. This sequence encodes CAVKGFMNTEAFF.

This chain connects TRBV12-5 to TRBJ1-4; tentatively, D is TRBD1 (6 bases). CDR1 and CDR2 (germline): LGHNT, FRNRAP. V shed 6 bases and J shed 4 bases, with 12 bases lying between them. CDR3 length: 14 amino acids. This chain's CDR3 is CASGLGQLNEKLFF. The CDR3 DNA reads TGTGCTAGTGGCCTAGGACAGCTTAATGAAAAACTGTTTTTT.

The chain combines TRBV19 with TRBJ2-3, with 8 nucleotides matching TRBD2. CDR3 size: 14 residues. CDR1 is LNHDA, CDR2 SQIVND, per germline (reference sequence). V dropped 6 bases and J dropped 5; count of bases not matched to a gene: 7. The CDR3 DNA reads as TGTGCCAGTAGACACGGGGGGGCCGGAGATACGCAGTATTTT. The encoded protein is CASRHGGAGDTQYF.

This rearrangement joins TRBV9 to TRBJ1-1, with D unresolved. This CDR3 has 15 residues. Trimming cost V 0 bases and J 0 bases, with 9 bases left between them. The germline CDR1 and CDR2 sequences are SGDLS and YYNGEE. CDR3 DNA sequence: TGTGCCAGCAGCGTAGTGGCAGGTATGAACACTGAAGCTTTCTTT. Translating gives CASSVVAGMNTEAFF. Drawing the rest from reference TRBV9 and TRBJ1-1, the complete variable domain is DSGVTQTPKHLITATGQRVTLRCSPRSGDLSVYWYQQSLDQGLQFLIQYYNGEERAKGNILERFSAQQFPDLHSELNLSSLELGDSALYFCASSVVAGMNTEAFFGQGTRLTVV.

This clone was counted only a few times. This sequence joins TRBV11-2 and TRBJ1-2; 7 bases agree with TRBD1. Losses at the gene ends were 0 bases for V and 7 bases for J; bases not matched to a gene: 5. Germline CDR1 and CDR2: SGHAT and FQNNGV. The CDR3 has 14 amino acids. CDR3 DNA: TGTGCCAGCAGCTTAGATCGGCCAGGGGGTGGCTACACCTTC. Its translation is CASSLDRPGGGYTF.

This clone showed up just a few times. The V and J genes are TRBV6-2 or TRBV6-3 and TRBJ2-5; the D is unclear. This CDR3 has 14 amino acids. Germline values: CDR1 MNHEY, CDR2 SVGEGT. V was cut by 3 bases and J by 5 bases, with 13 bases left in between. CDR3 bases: TGTGCCAGCAGTTATCTCCGAACGCAGGAGACCCAGTACTTC. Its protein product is CASSYLRTQETQYF.

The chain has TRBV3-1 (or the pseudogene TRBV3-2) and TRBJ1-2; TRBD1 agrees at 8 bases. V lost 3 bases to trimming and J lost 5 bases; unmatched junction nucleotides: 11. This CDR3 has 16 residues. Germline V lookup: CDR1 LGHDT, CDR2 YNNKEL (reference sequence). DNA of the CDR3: TGTGCCAGCAGCCACCATGGACAGGGTGGAGGGTATGGCTACACCTTC. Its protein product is CASSHHGQGGGYGYTF.

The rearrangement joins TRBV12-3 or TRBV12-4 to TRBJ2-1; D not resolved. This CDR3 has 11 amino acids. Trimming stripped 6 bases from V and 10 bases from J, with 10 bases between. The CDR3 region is CASSYSLEQFF. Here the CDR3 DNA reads TGTGCCAGCAGCTACAGTTTAGAGCAGTTCTTC.

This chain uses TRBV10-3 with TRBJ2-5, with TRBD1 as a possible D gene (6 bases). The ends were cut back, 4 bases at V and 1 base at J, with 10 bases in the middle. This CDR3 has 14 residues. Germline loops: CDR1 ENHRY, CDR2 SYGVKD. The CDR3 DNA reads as TGTGCCATCAGTGCTACAGGGACCCAAGAGACCCAGTACTTC. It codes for CAISATGTQETQYF.